This entry describes one T cell receptor beta chain. Its antigen is not identified. PCR employed 60 Vbeta and 13 Jbeta primers. Profiled with immunoSEQ multiplex PCR; TCRdb holds only in-frame clones, not every one. The repertoire shows about 52,000 clones; the top ten hold approximately 13%. This sample was included in a study of cytomegalovirus exposure and HLA in healthy donors. Findings and caveats of the study: Usually a TCR sequence was rare, but some public TCRs were found in many donors. The availability of immune exposure information extended only to CMV serostatus.

This sequence was found in a woman in her fifties or sixties in good health and CMV-seropositive. Sequenced material: PBMCs.

CDR3 residues: CASSPGTVPYEQYF. DNA for the CDR3: TGTGCCAGCAGTCCCGGGACAGTTCCCTACGAGCAGTACTTC. The rearrangement uses TRBV28 and TRBJ2-7; TRBD1 agrees at 7 bases. Germline trimming cut 5 bases from V and 2 bases from J; bases unmatched to any gene: 6. CDR3 length equals 14 residues. CDR1 MDHEN and CDR2 SYDVKM come from the germline V gene.